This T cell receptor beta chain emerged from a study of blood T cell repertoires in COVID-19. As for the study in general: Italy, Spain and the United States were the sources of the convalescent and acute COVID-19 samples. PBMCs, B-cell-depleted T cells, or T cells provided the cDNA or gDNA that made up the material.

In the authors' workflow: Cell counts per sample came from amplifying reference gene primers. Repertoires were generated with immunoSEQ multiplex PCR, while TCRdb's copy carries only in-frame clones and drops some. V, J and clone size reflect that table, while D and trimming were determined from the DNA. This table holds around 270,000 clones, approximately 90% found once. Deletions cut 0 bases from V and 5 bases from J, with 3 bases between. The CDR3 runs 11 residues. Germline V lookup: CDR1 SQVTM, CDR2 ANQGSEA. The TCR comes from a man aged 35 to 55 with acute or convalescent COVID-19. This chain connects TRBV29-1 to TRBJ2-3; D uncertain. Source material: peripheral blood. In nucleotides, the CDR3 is TGCAGCGTTGAAGATAAAGATACGCAGTATTTT. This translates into CSVEDKDTQYF.